One sample yielded the 22 T cell receptor beta chains listed below, sequenced in a study of blood T cell repertoires in COVID-19. This table comes from immunoSEQ multiplex PCR, and its TCRdb copy is limited to in-frame clones, with some not included. Of roughly 430,000 clones listed, roughly 87% were seen once; the top ten hold approximately 2.1%. The sample comprised PBMCs or T cells enriched from blood (not recorded which). The receptors originated from a woman aged 40 to 50 with acute COVID-19.

The chain recombines TRBV4-2 with TRBJ2-5, with 10 bases that match TRBD1. The CDR3 is 17 residues long. V shed 0 bases, J shed 5 bases, and the junction held 9 bases outside the gene matches. Germline V gene data show CDR1 as LGHNA and CDR2 as YNFKEQ. CDR3 sequence: CASSQDARTGGTETQYF. CDR3 nucleotides: TGTGCCAGCAGCCAAGATGCGCGGACAGGGGGAACGGAGACCCAGTACTTC.

The rearrangement links TRBV28 to TRBJ2-3; a possible D gene is TRBD2 (6 bases). With 3 bases removed from V and 0 bases from J, the gap between germline ends came to 10 bases. This CDR3 contains 15 residues. Germline V gene lookup returns CDR1 MDHEN and CDR2 SYDVKM. The CDR3 loop is CASSFPGGSTDTQYF. The CDR3 DNA follows: TGTGCCAGCAGTTTCCCCGGGGGAAGCACAGATACGCAGTATTTT.

The rearrangement uses TRBV30 and TRBJ1-6; D remains ambiguous. Looked up from germline, CDR1 is GTSNPN and CDR2 is SVGIG (reference sequence). Trimming pared 4 bases from V and 3 bases from J, leaving 10 bases between. The CDR3 consists of 14 residues. The CDR3 is CAWTATLYNSPLHF. The CDR3 region has the DNA TGTGCCTGGACAGCGACCCTCTATAATTCACCCCTCCACTTT.

CDR3 sequence (DNA): TGTGCCAGCAGCGTGGCGGTCTATGGCTACACCTTC. It encodes CASSVAVYGYTF. The V and J genes are TRBV2 and TRBJ1-2; D call uncertain. Germline CDR1 is SNHLY and CDR2 is FYNNEI. Trimming cost V 6 bases and J 4 bases, with 9 bases left between them. The CDR3 spans 12 residues.

The chain is built from TRBV3-1 (or the pseudogene TRBV3-2) and TRBJ2-7; D unresolved. Germline V gene sequence: CDR1 LGHDT, CDR2 YNNKEL (reference sequence). The CDR3 runs 12 residues. The germline V and J ends were trimmed by 2 bases and 13 bases, with 15 bases remaining between them. CDR3 residues: CASSQFSAGIYF. CDR3 DNA sequence: TGTGCCAGCAGCCAATTTAGTGCAGGAATATACTTC.

The chain carries TRBV4-2 and TRBJ2-3, with 7 bases matching TRBD2. The CDR3 runs 17 residues. Germline CDR1 reads LGHNA; CDR2 reads YNFKEQ. V trimming: 3 bases; J trimming: 1 base; junction bases outside the gene matches: 10. CDR3 DNA: TGTGCCAGCAGCCAGGGGGTCGGCGGGGGAGGCACAGATACGCAGTATTTT. As protein: CASSQGVGGGGTDTQYF.

The gene calls are TRBV11-3 and TRBJ2-2; D is ambiguous. The CDR3 is made up of 12 amino acids. V was pared by 4 bases and J by 3 bases, with 3 bases between. The germline V gene encodes CDR1 SGHNT and CDR2 YENEEA. The CDR3 reads CASSSYTGELFF. The CDR3 DNA sequence: TGTGCCAGCAGCTCCTACACCGGGGAGCTGTTTTTT.

The chain is built from TRBV10-1 and TRBJ2-7, with D possibly TRBD1 on 6 matching bases. The germline gives CDR1 WNHNN, CDR2 SYGVQD (reference sequence). The CDR3 consists of 14 residues. The V and J ends lost 8 bases and 0 bases respectively, with 14 bases between them. The CDR3 region is CASSMGAYSYEQYF. The CDR3 DNA follows: TGCGCCAGCTCCATGGGGGCTTACTCCTACGAGCAGTACTTC.

The chain combines TRBV6-2 or TRBV6-3 with TRBJ2-7; 9 nucleotides line up with TRBD1. This CDR3 contains 14 residues. Germline V gene sequence: CDR1 MNHEY, CDR2 SVGEGT. The V segment lost 6 bases and the J segment 3 bases; nucleotides outside the gene matches: 6. Written as DNA, the CDR3 is TGTGCCAGCAGCCGGGGACAGGGAGTCTACGAGCAGTACTTC. This gives the protein CASSRGQGVYEQYF.

The chain joins TRBV20-1 to TRBJ1-2, with a weak D call TRBD1 (5 bases). Trimming left V 7 bases short and J 8 bases short, with 14 bases between. CDR3 length: 11 amino acids. In germline, CDR1 is DFQATT, CDR2 SNEGSKA (reference sequence). The CDR3 is CSGWGVKGYTF. The CDR3 DNA follows: TGCAGTGGATGGGGGGTGAAGGGCTACACCTTC.

This sequence joins TRBV7-7 and TRBJ2-2; possibly TRBD1 for D (5 bases). Trimming removed 3 bases at V and 3 bases at J, with 11 bases between. CDR3 length: 15 residues. Germline loops: CDR1 SSHAT, CDR2 FNYEAQ (reference sequence). The CDR3 DNA is TGTGCCAGCAGCTTGGGGTCCAGGGACACCGGGGAGCTGTTTTTT. The encoded protein is CASSLGSRDTGELFF.

J is TRBJ2-7 and V is TRBV6-5; D may be TRBD1 (5 bases). The CDR3 consists of 14 residues. CDR1 and CDR2 (germline): MNHEY, SVGAGI. V lost 8 bases, J lost 1 base, and 15 bases lay in between. The CDR3 is CASGRDSVSYEQYF. CDR3 coding DNA: TGTGCCAGCGGACGAGACAGCGTTTCCTACGAGCAGTACTTC.

The V and J genes are TRBV15 and TRBJ1-5; 8 positions agree with TRBD1. The CDR3 runs to 15 residues. V was clipped by 0 bases and J by 8 bases; unmatched bases: 6. Germline CDR1 and CDR2: LNHNV and YYDKDF (reference sequence). For the CDR3, the DNA is TGTGCCACCAGCAGAGACAGGGGGCGAGATGAGCCCCAGCATTTT. Protein: CATSRDRGRDEPQHF.

The chain employs TRBV24-1 and TRBJ2-5; D possibly corresponds to TRBD2 (6 bases). Germline values: CDR1 KGHDR, CDR2 SFDVKD. V was cut by 9 bases and J by 4 bases, with 11 bases left in between. This CDR3 is 12 amino acids long. The chain's CDR3 is CATGGERETQYF. The CDR3 DNA reads as TGTGCCACCGGCGGGGAAAGAGAGACCCAGTACTTC.

The V and J genes are TRBV2 and TRBJ1-1, with D possibly matching TRBD1 (6 bases). Germline V gene sequence: CDR1 SNHLY, CDR2 FYNNEI. CDR3 length: 14 amino acids. Trimming shortened V by 4 bases and J by 4 bases, and 13 bases separated the two germline ends. CDR3 amino acids: CASSVLDRPTEAFF. CDR3 bases: TGTGCCAGCAGTGTTCTCGACAGGCCCACTGAAGCTTTCTTT.

The V call is TRBV7-6, the J call TRBJ2-4; D is perhaps TRBD1 (5 bases). The V gene lost 5 bases and the J gene lost 0 bases, with 14 bases spanning the gap. The CDR3 is made up of 16 amino acids. Germline loops: CDR1 SGHVS, CDR2 FNYEAQ. The CDR3 DNA reads as TGTGCCAGCAGCCCCTATGGACAAGTAGCCAAAAACATTCAGTACTTC. Amino acids: CASSPYGQVAKNIQYF.

As DNA, the CDR3 is TGTGCCATCAGGGAGACAGGAGGGGAGCTGTTTTTT. Its translation: CAIRETGGELFF. The rearrangement joins TRBV10-3 to TRBJ2-2; D is perhaps TRBD1 (6 bases). The CDR3 is made up of 12 amino acids. Per germline, CDR1 ENHRY and CDR2 SYGVKD. Trimming shortened V by 6 bases and J by 8 bases, and 10 bases separated the two germline ends.

The V gene is TRBV5-1, the J gene TRBJ1-1, with 10 bases lining up with TRBD1. From germline, CDR1 is SGHRS and CDR2 YFSETQ. V lost 2 bases to trimming and J lost 7 bases; unmatched junction nucleotides: 17. The CDR3 length is 18 residues. The CDR3 coding sequence is TGCGCCAGCAGCTTCCTACCGGGACAGGGGCCCCACCAGAATGAAGCTTTCTTT. Its protein is CASSFLPGQGPHQNEAFF.

This chain links TRBV4-1 with TRBJ2-7, with D unclear. Trimming stripped 0 bases from V and 1 base from J, with 10 bases between. The CDR3 totals 15 residues. Germline lookup yields CDR1 MGHRA and CDR2 YSYEKL. CDR3 sequence reads: CASSQDVHLSYEQYF. Here the CDR3 DNA reads TGCGCCAGCAGCCAAGACGTACATTTGTCCTACGAGCAGTACTTC.

Note on this clone: Other DNA sequences within the sample encode an identical CDR3. The rearrangement joins TRBV5-4 to TRBJ2-7; tentatively, D is TRBD2 (5 bases). From germline, CDR1 is SGHNT and CDR2 YYREEE (reference sequence). There are 12 residues in the CDR3. V dropped 0 bases and J dropped 4 bases, with 5 bases sitting between them. DNA of the CDR3: TGTGCCAGCAGCTTGGGAGGGTACGAGCAGTACTTC. Encoded protein: CASSLGGYEQYF.

The rearrangement joins TRBV7-8 to TRBJ1-3, with TRBD1 identical over 11 bases. Germline loops: CDR1 SGHVS, CDR2 FQNEAQ. This CDR3 has 15 residues. After removal of 6 bases from V and 2 bases from J, the junction contained 3 bases not matched to a gene. CDR3 amino acids: CASRDRGLPGNTIYF. The CDR3 DNA is TGTGCCAGCAGGGACAGGGGGCTCCCTGGAAACACCATATATTTT.

V and J are TRBV9 and TRBJ1-2; D gene unclear. CDR1 and CDR2 (germline): SGDLS, YYNGEE. The CDR3 runs 13 residues. Trimming cost V 0 bases and J 5 bases, with 8 bases left between them. The CDR3 is CASSVDPGYGYTF. The CDR3 DNA follows: TGTGCCAGCAGCGTAGATCCCGGTTATGGCTACACCTTC.